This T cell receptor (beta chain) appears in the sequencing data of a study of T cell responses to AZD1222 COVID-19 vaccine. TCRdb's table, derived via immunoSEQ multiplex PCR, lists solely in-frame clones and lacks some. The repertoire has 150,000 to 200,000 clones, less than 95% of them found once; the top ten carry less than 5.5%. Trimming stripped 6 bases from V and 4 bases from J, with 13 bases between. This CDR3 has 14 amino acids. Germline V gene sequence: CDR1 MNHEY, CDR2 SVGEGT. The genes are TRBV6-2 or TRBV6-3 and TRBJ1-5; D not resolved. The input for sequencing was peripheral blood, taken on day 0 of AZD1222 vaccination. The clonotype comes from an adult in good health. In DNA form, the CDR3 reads TGTGCCAGCAGCTCCCCTACGGTTAATCAGCCCCAGCATTTT. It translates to CASSSPTVNQPQHF.